These 26 T cell receptor beta chains were all obtained from the same sample, sequenced in a study of T-cell reconstitution after alpha-beta-depleted transplantation in children. Preparing the TCRbeta library involved the use of unique molecular identifiers. Using its own MiXCR run on the PCR reads, TCRdb lists one record per CDR3 protein. The sample contains about 4,300 distinct CDR3 sequences, approximately 13% of which appear only once. The sequences come from PBMCs, mostly from graft donor cells, collected 60 days after TCRalphabeta/CD19-depleted stem cell transplant. These receptors all stem from a male patient aged 2 to 10 who had a stem cell transplant for acute lymphoblastic leukemia, so the T cells may come from the graft donor.

In this sample, this clonotype is large. The chain uses TRBV10-3 and TRBJ2-3, with a weak D call TRBD1 (6 bases). CDR1 and CDR2 from the germline V gene are ENHRY and SYGVKD. The CDR3 is made up of 12 amino acids. The V end lost 9 bases, the J end lost 3 bases, and 10 bases lay between the germline ends. This chain's CDR3 is CAIGQRTDTQYF. The CDR3 nucleotides read TGTGCCATTGGACAGCGGACAGATACGCAGTATTTT.

This clonotype was picked up many times. V and J are TRBV20-1 and TRBJ2-7, with D unresolved. The CDR3 covers 13 residues. V was pared by 5 bases and J by 1 base, with 12 bases between. CDR1 DFQATT and CDR2 SNEGSKA come from the germline V gene (reference sequence). The CDR3 DNA follows: TGCAGTGCTCTTCCGACCGATTCCTACGAGCAGTACTTC. Amino acids: CSALPTDSYEQYF.

This sequence joins TRBV5-6 and TRBJ2-2, with TRBD2 as a possible D gene (5 bases). The germline V gene encodes CDR1 SGHDT and CDR2 YYEEEE. This CDR3 is built from 14 residues. Between the trimmed V and J ends, which lost 9 bases and 2 bases, there was a span of 14 bases. The CDR3 coding sequence is TGTGCCACGCGCCGCGGGCCAAACACCGGGGAGCTGTTTTTT. Encoded protein: CATRRGPNTGELFF.

This clonotype has at least ten counts. The gene calls are TRBV20-1 and TRBJ2-3; a weak D match, TRBD2 (6 bases). Trimming removed 7 bases at V and 1 base at J, with 9 bases between. CDR1 and CDR2 (germline): DFQATT, SNEGSKA (reference sequence). This CDR3 spans 12 amino acids. CDR3 protein: CSGTTGTDTQYF. The CDR3 DNA reads as TGCAGTGGGACTACGGGCACAGATACGCAGTATTTT.

This clonotype was detected many times. CDR3 DNA sequence: TGTGCCAGTAGTATACCGAGAACCGGGACTAGCGGGAGAGCGGCAGAGACCCAGTACTTC. It is translated as CASSIPRTGTSGRAAETQYF. The rearrangement links TRBV19 to TRBJ2-5, with 14 bases fitting TRBD2. CDR3 length: 20 amino acids. The ends lost 2 bases at V and 4 bases at J; junction bases unmatched: 15. Looked up from germline, CDR1 is LNHDA and CDR2 is SQIVND (reference sequence). Variable domain in full (rest from reference TRBV19 and TRBJ2-5): DGGITQSPKYLFRKEGQNVTLSCEQNLNHDAMYWYRQDPGQGLRLIYYSQIVNDFQKGDIAEGYSVSREKKESFPLTVTSAQKNPTAFYLCASSIPRTGTSGRAAETQYFGPGTRLLVL.

The sample holds many counts of this clonotype. The gene calls are TRBV19 and TRBJ2-2; D gene uncertain. V shed 7 bases and J shed 1 base, with 7 bases lying between them. This CDR3 is built from 13 residues. Germline assignment: CDR1 LNHDA and CDR2 SQIVND (reference sequence). The CDR3 DNA reads as TGTGCCAGTAAAGACTGGAACACCGGGGAGCTGTTTTTT. Protein product: CASKDWNTGELFF.

By sample fraction, this clonotype is large. V usage is TRBV6-6 and J usage is TRBJ1-5, with a weak D call TRBD1 (5 bases). The CDR3 runs to 18 residues. Trimming removed 6 bases at V and 2 bases at J, with 23 bases between. Germline V gene sequence: CDR1 MNHNY, CDR2 SVGAGI (reference sequence). The DNA for the CDR3 is TGTGCCAGCAGCCTCAGGGAGGTGGTGCTGATTGGCAATCAGCCCCAGCATTTT. It yields the protein CASSLREVVLIGNQPQHF.

This clonotype has ten or more counts. The rearrangement joins TRBV6-5 to TRBJ2-2; D remains unclear. Trimming pared 6 bases from V and 10 bases from J, leaving 21 bases between. Germline values: CDR1 MNHEY, CDR2 SVGAGI. The CDR3 is 15 amino acids. The CDR3 loop is CASSLAAPSTKELFF. CDR3 sequence (DNA): TGTGCCAGCAGCCTGGCGGCGCCGTCAACCAAGGAGCTGTTTTTT.

This clonotype was seen many times. V usage is TRBV24-1 and J usage is TRBJ2-3, with 14 nucleotides matching TRBD2. This CDR3 has 19 amino acids. Germline-derived CDR1 and CDR2 are KGHDR and SFDVKD. The V and J ends lost 4 bases and 2 bases, in that order; junction bases with no gene match: 10. CDR3 region: CATSDPVGLAGGATDTQYF. The DNA of the CDR3 is TGTGCCACCAGTGACCCCGTTGGACTAGCGGGGGGTGCCACAGATACGCAGTATTTT.

The table lists this clonotype with many counts. The rearrangement links TRBV3-1 to TRBJ2-3; D remains unclear. This CDR3 has 13 amino acids. V was cut by 3 bases and J by 5 bases, with 9 bases left in between. Germline V gives CDR1 LGHDT, CDR2 YNNKEL (reference sequence). The CDR3 bases are TGTGCCAGCAGCCAGGCCGTGGTAGATACGCAGTATTTT. It codes for CASSQAVVDTQYF.

This clonotype has a count of ten or more. The rearrangement links TRBV7-9 to TRBJ2-7; tentatively, D is TRBD1 or TRBD2 (6 bases each). Germline V CDR1 and CDR2: SEHNR, FQNEAQ (reference sequence). Between the trimmed V and J ends, which lost 4 bases and 3 bases, there was a span of 16 bases. CDR3 length equals 15 residues. The CDR3 loop is CASSSPEGGIYEQYF. CDR3 nucleotide sequence: TGTGCCAGCAGCTCACCTGAAGGGGGGATCTACGAGCAGTACTTC. Drawing the rest from reference TRBV7-9 and TRBJ2-7, the complete variable domain is DTGVSQNPRHKITKRGQNVTFRCDPISEHNRLYWYRQTLGQGPEFLTYFQNEAQLEKSRLLSDRFSAERPKGSFSTLEIQRTEQGDSAMYLCASSSPEGGIYEQYFGPGTRLTVT.

This clonotype has ten or more counts. The chain joins TRBV4-1 to TRBJ1-2, with 9 bases lining up with TRBD1. This CDR3 contains 14 residues. The V segment lost 1 base and the J segment 5 bases; nucleotides outside the gene matches: 2. The V gene's germline CDR1 is MGHRA and CDR2 YSYEKL. The CDR3 DNA reads as TGCGCCAGCAGCCAAGGGGACAGGGTATATGGCTACACCTTC. It encodes CASSQGDRVYGYTF.

The chain combines TRBV5-1 with TRBJ2-7; D unclear. The germline V gene encodes CDR1 SGHRS and CDR2 YFSETQ. The length of the CDR3 is 14 residues. The V gene lost 0 bases and the J gene lost 9 bases, with 16 bases spanning the gap. The CDR3 DNA reads as TGCGCCAGCAGCTTGGCGGGCCCCCCTGACGGGCAGTACTTC. Translated, it gives CASSLAGPPDGQYF.

This clonotype was detected only once. The chain uses TRBV27 and TRBJ2-5; tentative D call: TRBD1 (6 bases). The end of the DNA is better explained by TRBJ2-7, so the J call may be wrong. Germline V gene sequence: CDR1 MNHEY, CDR2 SMNVEV (reference sequence). The CDR3 spans 14 residues. CDR3 protein: CASSFDRGSYEQYF. The CDR3 DNA follows: TGTGCCAGCAGTTTTGATAGGGGGAGCTACGAGCAGTACTTC.

By its share, this clonotype is medium-sized. This rearrangement joins TRBV7-3 to TRBJ2-7; tentative D call: TRBD1 (6 bases). There are 13 residues in the CDR3. V was trimmed by 4 bases and J by 3 bases, leaving 10 bases between them. Germline CDR1 and CDR2: SGHTA and FQGTGA. CDR3 loop: CASSYQQGYEQYF. CDR3 nucleotide sequence: TGTGCCAGCAGCTACCAACAGGGCTACGAGCAGTACTTC.

Relative to its sample, this clonotype is large (0.1 to 1%). The gene calls are TRBV28 and TRBJ2-1; D is tentatively TRBD1 or TRBD2 (5 bases each). From germline, CDR1 is MDHEN and CDR2 SYDVKM. This CDR3 spans 15 amino acids. The ends were cut back, 6 bases at V and 5 bases at J, with 17 bases in the middle. The CDR3 sequence: CASSPPRDLNNEQFF. As DNA, the CDR3 is TGTGCCAGCAGCCCTCCCCGGGACCTAAACAATGAGCAGTTCTTC. Full variable domain (outside the CDR3, taken from reference TRBV28 and TRBJ2-1): DVKVTQSSRYLVKRTGEKVFLECVQDMDHENMFWYRQDPGLGLRLIYFSYDVKMKEKGDIPEGYSVSREKKERFSLILESASTNQTSMYLCASSPPRDLNNEQFFGPGTRLTVL.

This clonotype was observed many times. V usage is TRBV5-1 and J usage is TRBJ1-1, with a tentative D call TRBD1 (6 bases). CDR3 length: 16 amino acids. CDR1 and CDR2 from the germline V gene are SGHRS and YFSETQ. The V gene lost 3 bases and the J gene lost 5 bases, with 20 bases spanning the gap. CDR3 DNA sequence: TGCGCCAGCAGCTCCCCGGGGGGGCGGTCGGGAACTGAAGCTTTCTTT. Its translation is CASSSPGGRSGTEAFF.

As to this clonotype: Germline and junction disagree at one end, which may indicate a read error. The V and J genes are TRBV7-2 and TRBJ1-1; weak D call: TRBD1 (5 bases). Looked up from germline, CDR1 is SGHTA and CDR2 is FQGNSA. The CDR3 contains 13 residues. CDR3 in amino acids: CASSLDRNPEPFF. The CDR3 region has the DNA TGTGCCAGCAGCTTAGACAGGAACCCTGAACCTTTCTTT.

This clonotype was counted at least ten times. The chain combines TRBV6-1 with TRBJ1-6; D gene unclear. The CDR3 spans 16 residues. Germline assignment: CDR1 MNHNS and CDR2 SASEGT. V was clipped by 4 bases and J by 0 bases, with 10 bases between them. Here the CDR3 DNA reads TGTGCCAGCAGTGGTGGGGAGAACTCCTATAATTCACCCCTCCACTTT. Its protein product is CASSGGENSYNSPLHF.

This clonotype was detected only a few times. V gene TRBV29-1 combines with J gene TRBJ2-1, with 9 bases matching TRBD2. The J segment lost 9 bases and the V segment lost 0 bases, leaving 12 bases of the junction unmatched. The germline gives CDR1 SQVTM, CDR2 ANQGSEA. The CDR3 covers 16 residues. CDR3 in amino acids: CSVEDQVAGGPGEQFF. For the CDR3, the DNA is TGCAGCGTTGAAGATCAAGTGGCGGGGGGGCCGGGTGAGCAGTTCTTC.

This clonotype was picked up many times. This chain joins TRBV5-1 and TRBJ2-7; 10 bases align to TRBD1. V gave up 4 bases and J gave up 10 bases; unmatched junction bases: 11. Per the germline V gene, CDR1 is SGHRS and CDR2 is YFSETQ. The CDR3 length is 14 residues. Here the CDR3 reads CASSPGQGRNHQYF. The CDR3, as DNA: TGCGCCAGCAGCCCGGGACAGGGGAGAAACCATCAGTACTTC.

This clonotype was seen repeatedly, ten times or more. The rearrangement uses TRBV7-9 and TRBJ2-3; 7 bases align to TRBD2. This CDR3 region has 16 residues. V was pared by 0 bases and J by 2 bases, with 5 bases of the junction left unmatched. Germline CDR1 is SEHNR and CDR2 is FQNEAQ (reference sequence). This chain's CDR3 is CASSLAGGPDTDTQYF. The DNA for the CDR3 is TGTGCCAGCAGCTTAGCGGGAGGGCCTGACACAGATACGCAGTATTTT.

This clonotype was counted at least ten times. The rearrangement links TRBV5-1 to TRBJ1-3; 7 bases are a match to TRBD1. From germline, CDR1 is SGHRS and CDR2 YFSETQ. Trimming at V came to 3 bases and at J to 1 base, leaving 4 bases not matched to a gene. The CDR3 contains 15 residues. The CDR3 DNA reads TGCGCCAGCAGCTGGGAGACAGGGTCTGGAAACACCATATATTTT. Its protein is CASSWETGSGNTIYF.

This clonotype was recorded at least ten times. V usage is TRBV6-1 and J usage is TRBJ2-1; 7 bases fit TRBD2. From germline, CDR1 is MNHNS and CDR2 SASEGT. The V gene end was trimmed by 4 bases and the J gene end by 12 bases; junction bases not matched to a gene: 12. CDR3 length equals 14 residues. The CDR3 is CASSGTSRAGRQFF. The CDR3 DNA follows: TGTGCCAGCAGTGGGACTAGTAGGGCCGGGAGGCAGTTCTTC.

This clonotype came up many times. This chain links TRBV5-1 with TRBJ2-5, with a possible D match to TRBD2 (6 bases). Germline CDR1 reads SGHRS; CDR2 reads YFSETQ. The CDR3 spans 14 residues. Trimming removed 0 bases at V and 2 bases at J, with 8 bases between. The DNA for the CDR3 is TGCGCCAGCAGCTTGGTTAGCGGTCAAGAGACCCAGTACTTC. Its protein is CASSLVSGQETQYF.

This clonotype is medium-sized. The genes are TRBV2 and TRBJ1-5; D gene unclear. The V gene lost 0 bases and the J gene lost 4 bases, with 19 bases spanning the gap. The germline gives CDR1 SNHLY, CDR2 FYNNEI. CDR3 size: 18 residues. The CDR3 sequence is CASSEAGGGSNRNQPQHF. The CDR3 DNA sequence: TGTGCCAGCAGTGAAGCAGGAGGAGGAAGTAATCGTAATCAGCCCCAGCATTTT.